Shown below are 32 T cell receptor beta chains from a single sample sequenced in a study of post-analysis software for immune sequencing data. Points from the study as a whole: Among roughly 5 TRBV segments more frequent in patients than controls were TRBV5-6, TRBV5-1 and TRBV20-1.

Unique molecular identifiers tagged the TCR beta cDNA libraries. One entry per CDR3 protein, called by TCRdb with MiXCR from the PCR reads. The data hold hundreds of thousands of distinct CDR3 sequences, with approximately 39% observed a single time. No antigen has been assigned to these receptors. The specimen was blood. The source is a girl aged 2 to 10 with multiple sclerosis.

The chain has TRBV7-2 and TRBJ2-1, with TRBD2 identical over 9 bases. There are 17 residues in the CDR3. The trim removed 0 bases at V and 7 bases at J, leaving 10 bases unmatched. Germline V lookup: CDR1 SGHTA, CDR2 FQGNSA. CDR3 DNA sequence: TGTGCCAGCAGCTTAGCGTCAGGCGGGGGGGCCGTAAATGAGCAGTTCTTC. It yields the protein CASSLASGGGAVNEQFF.

The rearrangement uses TRBV10-2 and TRBJ1-1; D is ambiguous. The V end was cut by 4 bases, the J end by 11 bases, with 11 bases between. The CDR3 has 11 amino acids. In germline, CDR1 is WSHSY, CDR2 SAAADI. The CDR3 DNA is TGCGCCAGCAGTGGGCCTAAAAGGGCTTTCTTT. It codes for CASSGPKRAFF.

This clonotype was detected ten times or more. The chain combines TRBV12-3 or TRBV12-4 with TRBJ2-5; D is uncertain. V lost 6 bases to trimming and J lost 1 base, with 3 bases between them. The length of the CDR3 is 11 residues. Here the CDR3 DNA reads TGTGCCAGCAGGGTCCAAGAGACCCAGTACTTC. Translation: CASRVQETQYF.

V and J are TRBV12-3 or TRBV12-4 and TRBJ1-2; possibly TRBD1 for D (5 bases). V lost 4 bases, J lost 3 bases, and 15 bases lay in between. The CDR3 consists of 15 residues. The CDR3: CASSSYSLGDYGYTF. The DNA of the CDR3 is TGTGCCAGCAGTTCCTACTCCTTGGGGGACTATGGCTACACCTTC.

The chain links TRBV4-3 to TRBJ2-1; D may be TRBD1 (6 bases). Germline V CDR1 and CDR2: LGHNA, YSLEER. The CDR3 extends over 15 amino acids. Deletions cut 0 bases from V and 4 bases from J, with 10 bases between. The CDR3: CASSQDYREYNEQFF. CDR3 nucleotide sequence: TGCGCCAGCAGCCAAGACTACAGGGAGTACAATGAGCAGTTCTTC.

This clonotype has more than one count but fewer than ten. This chain joins TRBV11-1 and TRBJ2-1, with TRBD2 matching 8 bases. Germline assignment: CDR1 SGHAT and CDR2 FQDESV (reference sequence). The V gene end was trimmed by 4 bases and the J gene end by 9 bases; junction bases not matched to a gene: 8. This CDR3 comprises 14 residues. The CDR3 DNA follows: TGTGCCAGCAGCTACGGGACTAGTATAGGTGAGCAGTTCTTC. As protein: CASSYGTSIGEQFF.

The chain joins TRBV29-1 to TRBJ2-5; possible D gene TRBD1, 5 bases. Trimming left V 0 bases short and J 3 bases short, with 8 bases between. Germline CDR1 SQVTM, CDR2 ANQGSEA. The CDR3 spans 13 residues. CDR3 bases: TGCAGCGTTGAAGATCAAGGGGAAGAGACCCAGTACTTC. It specifies CSVEDQGEETQYF.

V and J are TRBV5-4 and TRBJ2-1, with TRBD1 identical over 9 bases. CDR1 is SGHNT and CDR2 is YYREEE in the germline V gene (reference sequence). J was trimmed by 7 bases and V by 0 bases; bases with no gene match: 8. The CDR3 length is 16 residues. The CDR3 DNA sequence: TGTGCCAGCAGCTTGGACAGGGGGCGGTCTGGGAATGAGCAGTTCTTC. Residues: CASSLDRGRSGNEQFF.

V and J are TRBV6-1 and TRBJ1-1; no reliable D call. Trimming took off 0 bases at V and 3 bases at J, with 14 bases between the two ends. This CDR3 is built from 16 residues. Looked up from germline, CDR1 is MNHNS and CDR2 is SASEGT. CDR3 nucleotide sequence: TGTGCCAGCAGTGAAGCGTGGGGAGGAGTGTACACTGAAGCTTTCTTT. Protein product: CASSEAWGGVYTEAFF.

The V gene is TRBV27, the J gene TRBJ2-4; 8 nucleotides line up with TRBD2. Germline V gene lookup returns CDR1 MNHEY and CDR2 SMNVEV (reference sequence). This CDR3 contains 16 residues. Germline trimming cut 4 bases from V and 1 base from J; bases unmatched to any gene: 6. The CDR3: CASSSGGVVAKNIQYF. The DNA for the CDR3 is TGTGCCAGCAGTTCGGGGGGGGTCGTGGCCAAAAACATTCAGTACTTC.

This chain links TRBV12-3 or TRBV12-4 with TRBJ1-1; weak D call: TRBD1 (5 bases). Trimming cost V 6 bases and J 2 bases, with 13 bases left between them. The CDR3 is 14 residues long. CDR3 residues: CASRPSGPNTEAFF. DNA of the CDR3: TGTGCCAGCAGACCCTCGGGACCTAACACTGAAGCTTTCTTT.

The rearrangement joins TRBV20-1 to TRBJ2-5, with 10 bases fitting TRBD1. V lost 7 bases and J lost 11; bases outside the gene matches: 13. CDR1 and CDR2 (germline): DFQATT, SNEGSKA (reference sequence). The CDR3 covers 13 residues. The CDR3 nucleotides are TGCAGTGTTTTGTCGCGGGGGACAGGGGAGCAGTACTTC. Translated: CSVLSRGTGEQYF.

The chain employs TRBV7-2 and TRBJ2-5; perhaps TRBD1 as D (7 bases). The DNA end lines up better with TRBJ2-7; the J call may be wrong. The CDR3 is made up of 16 amino acids. Germline CDR1 is SGHTA and CDR2 is FQGNSA. CDR3 in amino acids: CASSPDRYQLAGEQYF. The CDR3 nucleotides read TGTGCCAGCAGCCCGGACAGGTACCAACTAGCCGGCGAGCAGTACTTC.

This sequence joins TRBV9 and TRBJ2-5; D might be TRBD2 (5 bases). This CDR3 is built from 13 residues. Germline values: CDR1 SGDLS, CDR2 YYNGEE. Trimming left V 4 bases short and J 11 bases short, with 18 bases between. CDR3 sequence (DNA): TGTGCCAGCAGCCGGGAAGGACCCACGGAGCAGTACTTC. Encoded protein: CASSREGPTEQYF.

This clonotype came up a few times. V is TRBV5-4 and J is TRBJ2-1; 8 bases match TRBD1. The J segment lost 6 bases and the V segment lost 0 bases, leaving 8 bases of the junction unmatched. The CDR3 is 16 residues long. CDR1 and CDR2 from the germline V gene are SGHNT and YYREEE (reference sequence). The CDR3 sequence is CASSLEWGTGVNEQFF. CDR3 in DNA: TGTGCCAGCAGCTTGGAGTGGGGGACAGGAGTCAATGAGCAGTTCTTC.

V and J are TRBV27 and TRBJ2-4; 7 nucleotides line up with TRBD1. The J call may be in error: the DNA end matches TRBJ2-7 better. CDR1 and CDR2 from the germline V gene are MNHEY and SMNVEV (reference sequence). This CDR3 has 14 residues. The CDR3 is CASSQTGRSDEQYF. Written as DNA, the CDR3 is TGTGCCAGCAGTCAGACAGGGCGTAGTGACGAGCAGTACTTC.

This chain connects TRBV28 to TRBJ2-3, with 9 bases matching TRBD2. The CDR3 consists of 17 residues. The germline gives CDR1 MDHEN, CDR2 SYDVKM. With V trimmed by 5 bases and J by 5 bases, 14 bases remained unmatched. CDR3 DNA sequence: TGTGCCAGCAGTCCCGAAGAGCTAGCGGGAAAAGGAGATACGCAGTATTTT. Its translation: CASSPEELAGKGDTQYF.

The chain has TRBV7-8 and TRBJ2-3, with TRBD2 matching 11 bases. This CDR3 contains 17 residues. Germline CDR1 reads SGHVS; CDR2 reads FQNEAQ. The trim removed 3 bases at V and 4 bases at J, leaving 9 bases unmatched. CDR3 amino acids: CASSFLAGGGRADTQYF. The CDR3 coding sequence is TGTGCCAGCAGCTTTCTAGCGGGAGGAGGAAGGGCAGATACGCAGTATTTT.

The chain links TRBV20-1 to TRBJ2-7, with a possible D match to TRBD1 (6 bases). Between the trimmed V and J ends, which lost 2 bases and 2 bases, there was a span of 10 bases. The CDR3 sequence is 13 residues long. The V gene's germline CDR1 is DFQATT and CDR2 SNEGSKA (reference sequence). Here the CDR3 reads CSARSHRAYEQYF. The DNA of the CDR3 is TGCAGTGCTAGAAGTCACAGGGCCTACGAGCAGTACTTC.

The chain recombines TRBV28 with TRBJ2-5, with 12 bases that match TRBD2. V lost 3 bases, J lost 6 bases, and 5 bases stayed unmatched. The CDR3 spans 15 residues. CDR1 is MDHEN and CDR2 is SYDVKM in the germline V gene. DNA of the CDR3: TGTGCCAGCAGTTTGCTAGCGGGAGGGCCGCAGACCCAGTACTTC. Translating it yields CASSLLAGGPQTQYF.

This clonotype was observed a few times. V and J are TRBV5-1 and TRBJ1-2; TRBD1 agrees at 9 bases. The CDR3 spans 17 residues. The V and J ends lost 2 bases and 0 bases, in that order; junction bases with no gene match: 8. The germline CDR1 and CDR2 sequences are SGHRS and YFSETQ. The CDR3 protein is CASSFGYRDRANYGYTF. The CDR3 nucleotides are TGCGCCAGCAGCTTCGGATATCGGGACAGGGCTAACTATGGCTACACCTTC.

This clonotype showed up just a few times. The chain recombines TRBV6-5 with TRBJ2-7; a weak D match, TRBD1 (5 bases). The CDR3 extends over 12 amino acids. Germline V CDR1 and CDR2: MNHEY, SVGAGI. V was trimmed by 7 bases and J by 0 bases, leaving 7 bases between them. CDR3 nucleotide sequence: TGTGCCAGCATAGGGGCCTCCTACGAGCAGTACTTC. Encoded protein: CASIGASYEQYF.

Note on this clonotype: One end of the junction is discordant with germline, which a read error may explain. The chain uses TRBV20-1 and TRBJ2-5; unclear D gene. Germline V lookup: CDR1 DFQATT, CDR2 SNEGSKA (reference sequence). The CDR3 spans 10 residues. The CDR3 DNA sequence: TGCAGTGCTGATGATTACGAGCAGGACTTC. Its protein product is CSADDYEQDF.

As DNA, the CDR3 is TGCGCCAGCAGCGTTCGACTGCTACGTGAGGACACTGAAGCTTTCTTT. Translation gives CASSVRLLREDTEAFF. The rearrangement uses TRBV5-1 and TRBJ1-1, with D unresolved. The CDR3 has 16 amino acids. CDR1 is SGHRS, CDR2 YFSETQ, per germline. V lost 4 bases, J lost 3 bases, and 19 bases lay in between.

This clonotype showed up just a few times. This sequence joins TRBV9 and TRBJ2-5, with D possibly matching TRBD1 (7 bases). The V gene lost 2 bases and the J gene lost 3 bases, with 14 bases spanning the gap. The V gene's germline CDR1 is SGDLS and CDR2 YYNGEE. This CDR3 comprises 15 residues. CDR3 nucleotide sequence: TGTGCCAGCAGCGTCCGTGGCGGGACAGAAGAGACCCAGTACTTC. Its translation is CASSVRGGTEETQYF.

The J gene is TRBJ2-3, the V gene TRBV7-9; D ambiguous. The CDR3 extends over 16 amino acids. V lost 1 base and J 2 bases, leaving 13 bases between the germline ends. Germline V lookup: CDR1 SEHNR, CDR2 FQNEAQ (reference sequence). The CDR3 DNA reads TGTGCCAGCAGCTTAGTAAGGCAGGCTTTCACAGATACGCAGTATTTT. This translates into CASSLVRQAFTDTQYF.

This clonotype appeared a single time. V gene TRBV7-2 combines with J gene TRBJ1-4; the D is unclear. The germline V gene encodes CDR1 SGHTA and CDR2 FQGNSA. Between the trimmed V and J ends, which lost 5 bases and 7 bases, there was a span of 17 bases. CDR3 length: 15 amino acids. The CDR3 protein is CASSQTGLGSEKLFF. DNA for the CDR3: TGTGCCAGCAGCCAAACGGGCCTGGGGAGTGAAAAACTGTTTTTT.

This chain connects TRBV2 to TRBJ1-2, with D uncertain. The CDR3 is made up of 12 amino acids. The V gene's germline CDR1 is SNHLY and CDR2 FYNNEI. Deletions cut 4 bases from V and 4 bases from J, with 7 bases between. The CDR3 DNA reads as TGTGCCAGCAGTGCCGTACCCTATGGCTACACCTTC. It codes for CASSAVPYGYTF.

This clonotype was counted between two and nine times. The chain employs TRBV7-2 and TRBJ2-3; D is uncertain. The CDR3 totals 16 residues. Germline values: CDR1 SGHTA, CDR2 FQGNSA. Trimming took off 5 bases at V and 0 bases at J, with 15 bases between the two ends. The CDR3 region is CASSPLRVKSTDTQYF. The DNA for the CDR3 is TGTGCCAGCAGCCCTCTTCGGGTGAAGAGCACAGATACGCAGTATTTT.

The V call is TRBV6-1, the J call TRBJ2-5; maybe TRBD2 (6 bases). Trimming shortened V by 2 bases and J by 2 bases, and 15 bases separated the two germline ends. The CDR3 consists of 16 residues. The germline gives CDR1 MNHNS, CDR2 SASEGT. The CDR3 protein is CASSESLGLIQETQYF. The CDR3 DNA reads as TGTGCCAGCAGTGAATCGCTGGGACTCATTCAAGAGACCCAGTACTTC.

The rearrangement links TRBV14 to TRBJ2-3; 16 nucleotides align to TRBD2. The germline V gene encodes CDR1 SGHDN and CDR2 FVKESK. This CDR3 is 15 amino acids long. The trim removed 8 bases at V and 5 bases at J, leaving 4 bases unmatched. The CDR3 is CASGTSGRAGDTQYF. CDR3 DNA: TGTGCCAGCGGGACTAGCGGGAGGGCCGGAGATACGCAGTATTTT.

This clonotype was seen only a few times. The CDR3 is CASSNRGRVVASTDTQYF. For the CDR3, the DNA is TGCGCCAGCAGTAACAGGGGGCGAGTGGTTGCTAGCACAGATACGCAGTATTTT. The chain employs TRBV10-2 and TRBJ2-3; 9 bases match TRBD1. V trimming: 5 bases; J trimming: 0 bases; junction bases outside the gene matches: 12. Germline CDR1 and CDR2: WSHSY and SAAADI. This CDR3 region has 18 residues.